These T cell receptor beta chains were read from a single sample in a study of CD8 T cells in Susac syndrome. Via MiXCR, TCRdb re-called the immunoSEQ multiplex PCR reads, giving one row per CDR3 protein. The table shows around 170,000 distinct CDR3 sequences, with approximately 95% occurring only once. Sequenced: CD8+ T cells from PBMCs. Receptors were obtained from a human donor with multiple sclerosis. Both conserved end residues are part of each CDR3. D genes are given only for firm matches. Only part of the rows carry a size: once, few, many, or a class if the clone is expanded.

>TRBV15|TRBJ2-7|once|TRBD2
TGTGCCACCAGGGAAGGGGAGGGACACGAGCAGTACTTC
CATREGEGHEQYF
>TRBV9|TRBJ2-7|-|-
TGTGCCAGCAGCGAGGGGGGACTTTCCTACGAGCAGTACTTC
CASSEGGLSYEQYF
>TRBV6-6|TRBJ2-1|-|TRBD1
TGTGCCAGCAGTTTCACAGGGGCCAATGAGCAGTTCTTC
CASSFTGANEQFF
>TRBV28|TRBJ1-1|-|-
TGTGCCAGCAGTTTACTGCTTCGGGGGGCCCCGGAAAAAAGGACTGAAGCTTTCTTT
CASSLLLRGAPEKRTEAFF
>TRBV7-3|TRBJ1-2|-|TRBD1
TGTGCCAGCAGCCGAACCCGAGACAGGGATAAGGGCTACACCTTC
CASSRTRDRDKGYTF
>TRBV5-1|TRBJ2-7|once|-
TGCGCCAGCAGCCACTCGGTGGACGAGCAGTACTTC
CASSHSVDEQYF
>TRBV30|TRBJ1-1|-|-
TGTGCCGACGACAGGAACACTGAAGCTTTCTTT
CADDRNTEAFF
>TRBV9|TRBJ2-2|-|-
TGTGCCAGCAGCGGAGGGGCCGGTTTCACCGGGGAGCTGTTTTTT
CASSGGAGFTGELFF
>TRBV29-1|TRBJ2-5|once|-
TGCAGCGTTGAAGGGCCCAAGGGGACCCAGTACTTC
CSVEGPKGTQYF
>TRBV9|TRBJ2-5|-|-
TGTGCCAGCAGCGTCAGGGACGGCGAGACCCAGTACTTC
CASSVRDGETQYF
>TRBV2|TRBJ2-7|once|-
TGTGCCAGCAGTGAAGCACGGGCCGGCGAGCAGTACTTC
CASSEARAGEQYF
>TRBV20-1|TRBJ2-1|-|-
TGCAGTGGGAGTTGGCTAAGGAATGAGCAGTTCTTC
CSGSWLRNEQFF
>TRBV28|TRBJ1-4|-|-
TGTGCCAGCAGTTTCCCAGCTACTAATGAAAAACTGTTTTTT
CASSFPATNEKLFF
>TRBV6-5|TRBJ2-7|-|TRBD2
TGTGCCAGCGGCATAGCGGGCCCCCGTGACGAGCAGTACTTC
CASGIAGPRDEQYF
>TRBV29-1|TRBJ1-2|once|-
TGCAGCGTTGTTGGCGGTTCCTATGGCTACACCTTC
CSVVGGSYGYTF
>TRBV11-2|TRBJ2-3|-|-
TGTGCCAGCAGCTTTAGGGAGCGAGGAGATACGCAGTATTTT
CASSFRERGDTQYF
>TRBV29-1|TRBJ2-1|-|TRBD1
TGCAGCGTCCGAACAGGGGCGAGCTCCTACAATGAGCAGTTCTTC
CSVRTGASSYNEQFF
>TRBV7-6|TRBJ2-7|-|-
TGTGCCAGCAGCTTAGCGAGGGCCCCCTACGAGCAGTACTTC
CASSLARAPYEQYF
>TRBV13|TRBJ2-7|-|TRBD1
TGTGCCAGCAGCTTCGAAGGACAGGGGAGGCACGAGCAGTACTTC
CASSFEGQGRHEQYF
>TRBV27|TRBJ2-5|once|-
TGTGCCAGCAGCCTTACTAGCTCCTTGGAGACCCAGTACTTC
CASSLTSSLETQYF
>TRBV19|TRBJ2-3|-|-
TGTGCCAGCTCTCTGACCCGTGGAAACCGGGGGACAGATACGCAGTATTTT
CASSLTRGNRGTDTQYF
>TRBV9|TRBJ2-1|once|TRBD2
TGTGCCAGCAGCCCAGGACTAGCGGGAGGGCAGTTCTTC
CASSPGLAGGQFF
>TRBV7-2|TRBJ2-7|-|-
TGTGCCAGCAGTACGGGTGGTTGGTACGAGCAGTACTTC
CASSTGGWYEQYF
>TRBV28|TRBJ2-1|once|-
TGTGCCAGCAGTTTCGCTCAGGGGGGCTCCTACAATGAGCAGTTCTTC
CASSFAQGGSYNEQFF
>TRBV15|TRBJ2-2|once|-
TGTGCCACCAGCCGTCCAGACACCGGGGAGCTGTTTTTT
CATSRPDTGELFF
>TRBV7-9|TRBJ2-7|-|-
TGTGCCAGCAGCTTAAATGGCTACGAGCAGTACTTC
CASSLNGYEQYF
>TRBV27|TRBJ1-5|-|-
TGTGCCAGCAGTTTTCATCGGGACGGCCTACGGCAGCCCCAGCATTTT
CASSFHRDGLRQPQHF
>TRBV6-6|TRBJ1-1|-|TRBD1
TGTGCCAGCAGGGCGGGGACAGGGAGTCGAGGTGAAGCTTTCTTT
CASRAGTGSRGEAFF
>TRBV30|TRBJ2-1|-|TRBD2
TGTGCCTGGGGACTAGTTTCCCTCAATGAGCAGTTCTTC
CAWGLVSLNEQFF
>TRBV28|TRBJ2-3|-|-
TGTGCCAGCAGTTTGTGGGACTGGCGCACAGATACGCAGTATTTT
CASSLWDWRTDTQYF
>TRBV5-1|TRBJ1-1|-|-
TGCGCCAGCAGCTTGGAGTGGGGGAACACTGAAGCTTTCTTT
CASSLEWGNTEAFF
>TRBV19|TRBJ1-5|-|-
TGTGCCAGTAGTATGGGCCGGAGCGGTAATCAGCCCCAGCATTTT
CASSMGRSGNQPQHF
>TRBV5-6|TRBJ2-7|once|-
TGTGCCAGCAGCTCTGACTGGGGTGAGCAGTACTTC
CASSSDWGEQYF
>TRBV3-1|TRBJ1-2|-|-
TGTGCCAGCAGCCAAGATGGGCGACAGCCTTATGGCTACACCTTC
CASSQDGRQPYGYTF
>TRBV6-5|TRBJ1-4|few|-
TGTGCCAGCAGTCCAACCAATGAAAAACTGTTTTTT
CASSPTNEKLFF